The clone carrying this T cell receptor beta chain showed up just a few times. The antigen remains unidentified. RNA extraction and reverse transcription yielded cDNA as sequencing template. The data were produced by immunoSEQ multiplex PCR, yet TCRdb's version contains in-frame clones alone and is incomplete. The sample contains more than 150,000 clones, 60% to 70% of which appear only once. The data derive from a study of CD8+ T cells in alopecia areata. Looking at the study overall: The study gave tofacitinib for 6 to 18 months, then 6 months off drug. General study points: Scalp clonality decreased significantly with tofacitinib, and so did expanded CD8+ clones among the top 100. Among patients, TCR sharing was less clear than in mice, a difference possibly due in part to HLA diversity in the patient population.

As to treatment: oral pan-JAK inhibitor, 5-10 mg twice daily. CDR1 is SGHVS, CDR2 FNYEAQ, per germline. The CDR3 contains 17 residues. V lost 2 bases and J lost 0; bases outside the gene matches: 3. This chain joins TRBV7-6 and TRBJ1-4, with TRBD1 matching over 10 bases. The TCR originated in a human donor with alopecia areata. The specimen was CD4+ T cells sorted from blood, collected at week 4, from a patient treated with tofacitinib. The CDR3 nucleotides are TGTGCCAGCAGCTTATTGGACAGGGGGACAACTAATGAAAAACTGTTTTTT. The encoded protein is CASSLLDRGTTNEKLFF.